The clone carrying this TCR beta chain was detected only a few times. The protocol was immunoSEQ multiplex PCR, while the TCRdb copy is restricted to in-frame clones and leaves out a portion. The top ten clones hold 2.5% of a sample with tens of thousands of clones, over 80% of them seen once. These data are taken from a study of blood T cell repertoires in COVID-19. Study-wide background: COVID-19 samples, acute and convalescent, were from the United States, Italy and Spain. T cells, B-cell-depleted T cells, or PBMCs supplied cDNA or gDNA.

Trimming pared 6 bases from V and 4 bases from J, leaving 9 bases between. The CDR3 runs 12 residues. Germline CDR1 reads MNHEY; CDR2 reads SMNVEV (reference sequence). Sequencing was carried out using peripheral blood. The clonotype comes from a man aged 80 or over with active or convalescent COVID-19. This sequence joins TRBV27 and TRBJ2-5, with unresolved D. CDR3 protein: CASSRPGETQYF. Written as DNA, the CDR3 is TGTGCCAGCAGCCGTCCCGGAGAGACCCAGTACTTC.